The T cell receptor (beta chain) described here comes from a study of blood T cells in healthy people across ages. General study findings and limits: Any changes in expanded clonotypes were possibly confounded, as donor CMV status remained unknown.

Primed by a sample-barcoded 5' primer and a J-beta primer mix, a second PCR proceeded for 7 to 11 cycles. Sequencing of every sample gave 2.5 million or more CDR3-containing paired-end reads. MiXCR was run by TCRdb on the 5' RACE reads, yielding one entry per CDR3 protein. The sample records fewer than 700,000 distinct CDR3 sequences, more than 45% being singletons. In regard to this clonotype: Its antigen is still unknown.

The receptor was isolated from a man older than 75 in good health. Sequencing was done on a sample of blood.

CDR3 residues: CSVAGRQETQYF. The CDR3 DNA sequence: TGCAGTGTAGCGGGGCGCCAAGAGACCCAGTACTTC. This chain links TRBV20-1 with TRBJ2-5; 8 positions match TRBD2. CDR1 and CDR2 (germline): DFQATT, SNEGSKA (reference sequence). Trimming took 7 bases from V and 1 from J; bases not matched to a gene: 2. This CDR3 comprises 12 residues.